The sequence of this T cell receptor beta chain was determined in a study of blood T cell repertoires in COVID-19. Study as a whole: T cells, B-cell-depleted T cells, or PBMCs supplied cDNA or gDNA.

Original methodology: Using reference gene primer amplification, nucleated cell counts were estimated. The method was immunoSEQ multiplex PCR; TCRdb's version includes in-frame clones alone and lacks a portion of them. That table furnishes V, J and clone size, whereas the DNA furnished D and trimming. The top ten clones hold around 6.5% of a sample with roughly 220,000 clones, approximately 90% of them seen once. CDR3 length: 16 residues. Per germline, CDR1 SGHRS and CDR2 YFSETQ. With 4 bases clipped from V and 4 bases from J, the junction kept 6 bases outside the gene matches. The rearrangement links TRBV5-1 to TRBJ2-3; 13 bases match TRBD2. This clonotype was sampled from a man of 80 years or more with acute or convalescent COVID-19. Sequenced: peripheral blood. The CDR3 DNA sequence: TGCGCCAGCAGCATTAGGACTAGCGGGAGTGCAGATACGCAGTATTTT. This translates into CASSIRTSGSADTQYF.